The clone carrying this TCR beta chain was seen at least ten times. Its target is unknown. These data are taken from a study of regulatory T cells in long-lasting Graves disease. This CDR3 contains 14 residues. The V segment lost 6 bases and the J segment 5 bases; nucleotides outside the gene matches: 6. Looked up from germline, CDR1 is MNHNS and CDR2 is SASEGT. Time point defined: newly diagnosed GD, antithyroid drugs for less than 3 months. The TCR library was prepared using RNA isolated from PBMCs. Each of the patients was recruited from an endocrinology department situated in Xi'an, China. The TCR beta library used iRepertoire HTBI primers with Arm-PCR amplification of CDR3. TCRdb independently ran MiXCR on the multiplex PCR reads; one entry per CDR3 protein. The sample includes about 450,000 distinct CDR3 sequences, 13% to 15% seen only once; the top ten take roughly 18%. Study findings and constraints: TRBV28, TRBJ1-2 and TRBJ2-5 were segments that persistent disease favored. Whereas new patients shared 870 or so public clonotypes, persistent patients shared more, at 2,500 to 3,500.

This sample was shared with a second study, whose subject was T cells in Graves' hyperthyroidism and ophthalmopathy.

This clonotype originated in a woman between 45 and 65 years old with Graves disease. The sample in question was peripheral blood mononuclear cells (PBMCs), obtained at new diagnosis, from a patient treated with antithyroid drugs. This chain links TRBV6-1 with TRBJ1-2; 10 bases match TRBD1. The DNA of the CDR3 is TGTGCCAGCAGCGATGGACAGGGGGGGTATGGCTACACCTTC. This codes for CASSDGQGGYGYTF.